Below, 32 T cell receptor beta chains from the same sample are listed, as sequenced in a study of control samples from healthy donors and cancer patients. Assay used: immunoSEQ multiplex PCR; TCRdb lists only in-frame clones, some missing. Of 84,000 or so clones listed, 91% are singletons. The sequencing sample was made of blood. These receptors were taken from a man between 45 and 60 years old in good health.

The rearrangement links TRBV5-4 to TRBJ1-2, with a weak D call TRBD1 (5 bases). Germline CDR1 and CDR2: SGHNT and YYREEE (reference sequence). The V and J ends lost 0 bases and 4 bases respectively, with 10 bases between them. The CDR3 sequence is 14 residues long. CDR3 in amino acids: CASSLAGGGYGYTF. The CDR3 nucleotides read TGTGCCAGCAGCTTGGCTGGGGGAGGCTATGGCTACACCTTC.

V usage is TRBV30 and J usage is TRBJ1-5, with D unclear. Germline CDR1 is GTSNPN and CDR2 is SVGIG (reference sequence). The length of the CDR3 is 17 residues. Trimming pared 0 bases from V and 0 bases from J, leaving 15 bases between. CDR3 sequence reads: CAWSVGHSWASNQPQHF. The DNA for the CDR3 is TGTGCCTGGAGTGTAGGGCACAGTTGGGCTAGCAATCAGCCCCAGCATTTT.

The chain couples TRBV6-1 to TRBJ1-3; unclear D gene. CDR3 length equals 14 residues. Germline CDR1 reads MNHNS; CDR2 reads SASEGT. V was shortened by 2 bases and J by 4 bases, with 9 bases between the two germline ends. The chain's CDR3 is CASSEQTGGNTIYF. DNA for the CDR3: TGTGCCAGCAGTGAACAAACGGGAGGAAACACCATATATTTT.

The chain couples TRBV30 to TRBJ2-6; a possible D gene is TRBD2 (6 bases). This CDR3 has 16 amino acids. In germline, CDR1 is GTSNPN, CDR2 SVGIG (reference sequence). Trimming took off 0 bases at V and 0 bases at J, with 9 bases between the two ends. CDR3 coding DNA: TGTGCCTGGAGTGTAGGAGGGCCCTCTGGGGCCAACGTCCTGACTTTC. It yields the protein CAWSVGGPSGANVLTF.

The chain combines TRBV4-3 with TRBJ1-4; D ambiguous. V lost 0 bases, J lost 3 bases, and 5 bases lay in between. CDR3 length: 14 residues. Germline loops: CDR1 LGHNA, CDR2 YSLEER. The CDR3 sequence is CASSQEWPNEKLFF. CDR3 in DNA: TGCGCCAGCAGCCAAGAATGGCCTAATGAAAAACTGTTTTTT.

This clone has just one count. The chain recombines TRBV19 with TRBJ2-2; D possibly corresponds to TRBD1 (6 bases). CDR1 and CDR2 from the germline V gene are LNHDA and SQIVND (reference sequence). With 6 bases removed from V and 4 bases from J, the gap between germline ends came to 12 bases. The CDR3 is 14 amino acids. The DNA for the CDR3 is TGTGCCAGTAGGAGGGGGACAACCACCGGGGAGCTGTTTTTT. It is translated as CASRRGTTTGELFF.

The V call is TRBV6-1, the J call TRBJ2-5, with D unresolved. Trimming pared 1 base from V and 5 bases from J, leaving 11 bases between. Germline CDR1 and CDR2: MNHNS and SASEGT. The CDR3 contains 14 residues. CDR3 in amino acids: CASSEGASRETQYF. CDR3 sequence (DNA): TGTGCCAGCAGTGAAGGGGCTAGTCGGGAGACCCAGTACTTC.

The chain is built from TRBV19 and TRBJ2-5, with TRBD2 identical over 8 bases. The CDR3 has 14 amino acids. After removal of 3 bases from V and 4 bases from J, the junction contained 4 bases not matched to a gene. The V gene's germline CDR1 is LNHDA and CDR2 SQIVND (reference sequence). CDR3 protein: CASSIYGGGETQYF. CDR3 DNA: TGTGCCAGTAGTATTTACGGGGGGGGAGAGACCCAGTACTTC.

The chain links TRBV11-2 to TRBJ1-2, with unresolved D. Per germline, CDR1 SGHAT and CDR2 FQNNGV. Trimming shortened V by 4 bases and J by 3 bases, and 9 bases separated the two germline ends. The CDR3 contains 13 residues. CDR3 in DNA: TGTGCCAGCAGCTCCCAGACTCACTATGGCTACACCTTC. Translation gives CASSSQTHYGYTF.

This sequence joins TRBV15 and TRBJ1-3; D unresolved. V was shortened by 0 bases and J by 6 bases, with 12 bases between the two germline ends. CDR3 length: 15 amino acids. In germline, CDR1 is LNHNV, CDR2 YYDKDF (reference sequence). CDR3 bases: TGTGCCACCAGCAGAGATAGGGCAAGTGAAAACACCATATATTTT. This codes for CATSRDRASENTIYF.

V and J are TRBV11-3 and TRBJ2-7; 9 bases fit TRBD1. Germline lookup yields CDR1 SGHNT and CDR2 YENEEA. The CDR3 length is 15 residues. With 3 bases clipped from V and 3 bases from J, the junction kept 6 bases outside the gene matches. CDR3 sequence reads: CASSLASGQGYEQYF. The CDR3 nucleotides are TGTGCCAGCAGCTTGGCGTCGGGACAGGGCTACGAGCAGTACTTC.

V and J are TRBV6-2 or TRBV6-3 and TRBJ1-6; D gene ambiguous. CDR3 length: 16 amino acids. CDR1 and CDR2 from the germline V gene are MNHEY and SVGEGT. V was clipped by 5 bases and J by 7 bases, with 18 bases between them. The DNA for the CDR3 is TGTGCCAGCAGTCCCCTTTTTCTGCCGGCAAATTCACCCCTCCACTTT. Translating it yields CASSPLFLPANSPLHF.

The chain employs TRBV7-2 and TRBJ2-7; D perhaps matches TRBD2 (5 bases). The V and J ends lost 7 bases and 0 bases respectively, with 13 bases between them. From germline, CDR1 is SGHTA and CDR2 FQGNSA. The length of the CDR3 is 14 residues. CDR3 nucleotides: TGTGCCAGCACCCTCCAACTAGGCTCCTACGAGCAGTACTTC. Its translation is CASTLQLGSYEQYF.

The chain recombines TRBV5-1 with TRBJ2-3; TRBD2 matches at 15 bases. The trim removed 4 bases at V and 0 bases at J, leaving 3 bases unmatched. The V gene's germline CDR1 is SGHRS and CDR2 YFSETQ. This CDR3 is 17 amino acids long. The CDR3: CASSPGLAGGSTDTQYF. The CDR3 coding sequence is TGCGCCAGCAGCCCTGGACTAGCGGGGGGGAGCACAGATACGCAGTATTTT.

The CDR3 DNA reads as TGTGCCAGCAGCTTAGGAGGAGCGGGGCTCGAAGCTTTCTTT. This gives the protein CASSLGGAGLEAFF. This sequence joins TRBV11-2 and TRBJ1-1; perhaps TRBD1 as D (5 bases). The CDR3 consists of 14 residues. Germline-derived CDR1 and CDR2 are SGHAT and FQNNGV. Trimming removed 1 base at V and 8 bases at J, with 14 bases between. Full variable domain (outside the CDR3, taken from reference TRBV11-2 and TRBJ1-1): EAGVAQSPRYKIIEKRQSVAFWCNPISGHATLYWYQQILGQGPKLLIQFQNNGVVDDSQLPKDRFSAERLKGVDSTLKIQPAKLEDSAVYLCASSLGGAGLEAFFGQGTRLTVV.

About this clone itself: Its ends do not fully match the called genes, so a read error is possible. This chain uses TRBV7-6 with TRBJ2-3; D might be TRBD2 (6 bases). Germline CDR1 reads SGHVS; CDR2 reads FNYEAQ. The CDR3 runs 14 residues. The CDR3 loop is CASSIAVTSDTQYF. The DNA of the CDR3 is TGTGCCAGCAGCATAGCGGTGACCTCTGATACGCAGTATTTT.

The chain uses TRBV5-1 and TRBJ1-4, with 7 bases that match TRBD1. Trimming cost V 3 bases and J 2 bases; bases outside gene matches: 4. The CDR3 runs 15 residues. Germline V gene lookup returns CDR1 SGHRS and CDR2 YFSETQ. CDR3 DNA sequence: TGCGCCAGCAGCTCCCAGGGGGGCACTAATGAAAAACTGTTTTTT. Amino acids: CASSSQGGTNEKLFF.

V gene TRBV19 combines with J gene TRBJ1-2, with a weak D call TRBD1 (5 bases). The CDR3 has 15 residues. Germline CDR1 and CDR2: LNHDA and SQIVND (reference sequence). V was pared by 4 bases and J by 0 bases, with 12 bases between. The CDR3 sequence is CASSTEPGSNYGYTF. As DNA, the CDR3 is TGTGCCAGTAGTACGGAGCCAGGGTCTAACTATGGCTACACCTTC. Full variable domain (rest looked up from reference TRBV19 and TRBJ1-2): DGGITQSPKYLFRKEGQNVTLSCEQNLNHDAMYWYRQDPGQGLRLIYYSQIVNDFQKGDIAEGYSVSREKKESFPLTVTSAQKNPTAFYLCASSTEPGSNYGYTFGSGTRLTVV.

This clone was found a few times. The chain is built from TRBV9 and TRBJ2-5, with D possibly matching TRBD2 (5 bases). The CDR3 has 15 amino acids. Deletions cut 4 bases from V and 1 base from J, with 14 bases between. Germline V gives CDR1 SGDLS, CDR2 YYNGEE. CDR3 residues: CASSPMDFPQETQYF. CDR3 bases: TGTGCCAGCAGCCCGATGGACTTCCCCCAAGAGACCCAGTACTTC. The full variable domain, rest sourced from reference TRBV9 and TRBJ2-5, is DSGVTQTPKHLITATGQRVTLRCSPRSGDLSVYWYQQSLDQGLQFLIQYYNGEERAKGNILERFSAQQFPDLHSELNLSSLELGDSALYFCASSPMDFPQETQYFGPGTRLLVL.

V usage is TRBV18 and J usage is TRBJ2-3; D call uncertain. The V end was cut by 3 bases, the J end by 0 bases, with 10 bases between. This CDR3 contains 15 residues. Germline V gene data show CDR1 as KGHSH and CDR2 as LQKENI. This CDR3 is CASSPPSYSTDTQYF. DNA for the CDR3: TGTGCCAGCTCACCCCCCAGCTATAGCACAGATACGCAGTATTTT.

The rearrangement links TRBV6-1 to TRBJ2-5, with 12 nucleotides matching TRBD2. The CDR3 covers 17 residues. Germline CDR1 MNHNS, CDR2 SASEGT. The V segment lost 3 bases and the J segment 6 bases; nucleotides outside the gene matches: 11. CDR3 nucleotides: TGTGCCAGCAGTGAGACACTCCTAGCGGGGGGGCGAAAGACCCAGTACTTC. Translated: CASSETLLAGGRKTQYF.

The gene calls are TRBV6-2 or TRBV6-3 and TRBJ2-2; tentatively, D is TRBD2 (5 bases). The V end was cut by 6 bases, the J end by 3 bases, with 8 bases between. Germline V CDR1 and CDR2: MNHEY, SVGEGT. This CDR3 has 13 amino acids. CDR3 sequence (DNA): TGTGCCAGCAGCCCCGGGGACACCGGGGAGCTGTTTTTT. Protein product: CASSPGDTGELFF.

This chain uses TRBV6-1 with TRBJ1-6; no definite D call. The germline V gene encodes CDR1 MNHNS and CDR2 SASEGT. CDR3 size: 14 residues. Between the trimmed V and J ends, which lost 2 bases and 8 bases, there was a span of 10 bases. The CDR3, as DNA: TGTGCCAGCAGTGAAACGATGGGAGATTCACCCCTCCACTTT. It codes for CASSETMGDSPLHF.

V and J are TRBV6-5 and TRBJ1-5; D is undetermined. V lost 8 bases and J lost 3, with 11 bases in between. Germline loops: CDR1 MNHEY, CDR2 SVGAGI. The CDR3 is 13 amino acids. DNA for the CDR3: TGTGCCAGCTCCCCAACGATCAATCAGCCCCAGCATTTT. Translation gives CASSPTINQPQHF.

This clone occurred once. The chain links TRBV6-1 to TRBJ1-2, with D unclear. CDR1 is MNHNS and CDR2 is SASEGT in the germline V gene. This CDR3 is built from 12 residues. Trimming took off 5 bases at V and 7 bases at J, with 11 bases between the two ends. CDR3 region: CASSYHQGGYTF. DNA for the CDR3: TGTGCCAGCAGTTATCACCAAGGTGGCTACACCTTC.

This chain connects TRBV12-5 to TRBJ1-1; weak D call: TRBD1 (5 bases). The CDR3 loop spans 13 amino acids. CDR1 is LGHNT, CDR2 FRNRAP, per germline. The V end lost 4 bases, the J end lost 1 base, and 7 bases lay between the germline ends. The CDR3 DNA is TGTGCTAGTGGTTCAGGACAGAACACTGAAGCTTTCTTT. Its protein is CASGSGQNTEAFF.

The rearrangement links TRBV6-5 to TRBJ1-1; no definite D call. Germline values: CDR1 MNHEY, CDR2 SVGAGI. V dropped 1 base and J dropped 3 bases, with 6 bases sitting between them. The length of the CDR3 is 13 residues. The CDR3 here is CASSYLGDTEAFF. DNA of the CDR3: TGTGCCAGCAGTTACTTGGGTGACACTGAAGCTTTCTTT.

J is TRBJ2-3 and V is TRBV7-2; TRBD2 aligns across 9 bases. Unmatched junction bases numbered 6, after V lost 4 bases and J lost 1 base. The CDR3 loop spans 16 amino acids. The V gene's germline CDR1 is SGHTA and CDR2 FQGNSA. This CDR3 is CASSSQSGGRTDTQYF. The DNA for the CDR3 is TGTGCCAGCAGCTCGCAGAGCGGGGGGCGCACAGATACGCAGTATTTT.

The rearrangement links TRBV6-1 to TRBJ1-5; D remains unclear. CDR3 length equals 16 residues. The germline V and J ends were trimmed by 2 bases and 4 bases, with 15 bases remaining between them. Per germline, CDR1 MNHNS and CDR2 SASEGT. The CDR3: CASSEIAGFRNQPQHF. In DNA, the CDR3 is TGTGCCAGCAGTGAAATTGCCGGGTTTCGGAATCAGCCCCAGCATTTT.

The chain has TRBV19 and TRBJ1-1, with 7 bases matching TRBD1. The length of the CDR3 is 15 residues. In germline, CDR1 is LNHDA, CDR2 SQIVND (reference sequence). V trimming: 3 bases; J trimming: 2 bases; junction bases outside the gene matches: 6. CDR3 sequence: CASSMEGARNTEAFF. The CDR3 nucleotides read TGTGCCAGTAGTATGGAGGGGGCAAGAAACACTGAAGCTTTCTTT.

This rearrangement joins TRBV5-1 to TRBJ2-1, with 14 bases lining up with TRBD2. Trimming removed 4 bases from V and 7 bases from J; junction bases left unmatched: 10. The CDR3 has 17 residues. Looked up from germline, CDR1 is SGHRS and CDR2 is YFSETQ. The CDR3 loop reads CASSPDSTSGGGNEQFF. CDR3 in DNA: TGCGCCAGCAGCCCCGACTCGACTAGCGGGGGGGGTAATGAGCAGTTCTTC.

The CDR3 sequence is CASSYGDSWNEKLFF. CDR3 coding DNA: TGTGCCAGCAGTTACGGGGACAGTTGGAATGAAAAACTGTTTTTT. The chain has TRBV6-6 and TRBJ1-4, with 7 nucleotides matching TRBD1. This CDR3 has 15 amino acids. Germline CDR1 is MNHNY and CDR2 is SVGAGI (reference sequence). V dropped 2 bases and J dropped 5; count of bases not matched to a gene: 5.